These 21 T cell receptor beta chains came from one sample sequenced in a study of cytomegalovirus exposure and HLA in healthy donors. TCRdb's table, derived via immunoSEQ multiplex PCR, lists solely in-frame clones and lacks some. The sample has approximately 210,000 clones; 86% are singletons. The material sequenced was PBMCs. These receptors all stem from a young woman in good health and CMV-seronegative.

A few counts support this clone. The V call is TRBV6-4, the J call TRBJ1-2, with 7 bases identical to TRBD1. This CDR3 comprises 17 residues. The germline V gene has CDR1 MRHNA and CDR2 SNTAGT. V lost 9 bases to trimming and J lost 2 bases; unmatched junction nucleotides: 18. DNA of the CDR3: TGTGCCAGAGACACAGGGGACCAGGGCATCCCAAACTATGGCTACACCTTC. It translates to CARDTGDQGIPNYGYTF.

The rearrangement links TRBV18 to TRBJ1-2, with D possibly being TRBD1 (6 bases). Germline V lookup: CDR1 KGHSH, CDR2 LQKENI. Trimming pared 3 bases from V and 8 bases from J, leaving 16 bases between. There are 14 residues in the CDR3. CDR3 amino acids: CASSPSMGGRGYTF. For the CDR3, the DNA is TGTGCCAGCTCACCCTCGATGGGGGGGCGCGGCTACACCTTC.

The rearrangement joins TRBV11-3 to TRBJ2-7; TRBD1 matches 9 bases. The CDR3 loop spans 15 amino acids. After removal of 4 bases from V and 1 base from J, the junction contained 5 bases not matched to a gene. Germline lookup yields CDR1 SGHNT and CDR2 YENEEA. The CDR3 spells CASSSRGTGSYEQYF. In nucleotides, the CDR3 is TGTGCCAGCAGCTCGCGTGGGACAGGGTCCTACGAGCAGTACTTC.

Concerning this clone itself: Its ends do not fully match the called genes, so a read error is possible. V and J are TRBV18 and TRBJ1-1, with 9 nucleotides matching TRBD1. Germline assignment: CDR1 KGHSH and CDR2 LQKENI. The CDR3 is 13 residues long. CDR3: CASSGQGNTKAFF. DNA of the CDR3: TGTGCCAGCTCAGGACAGGGGAACACTAAAGCTTTCTTT.

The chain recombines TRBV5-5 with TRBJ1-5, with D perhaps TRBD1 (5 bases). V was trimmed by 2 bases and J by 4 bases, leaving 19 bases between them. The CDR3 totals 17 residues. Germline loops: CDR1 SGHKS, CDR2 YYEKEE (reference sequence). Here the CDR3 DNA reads TGTGCCAGCAGCTTTAGGCTTATGGCAGGGCAAAATCAGCCCCAGCATTTT. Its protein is CASSFRLMAGQNQPQHF.

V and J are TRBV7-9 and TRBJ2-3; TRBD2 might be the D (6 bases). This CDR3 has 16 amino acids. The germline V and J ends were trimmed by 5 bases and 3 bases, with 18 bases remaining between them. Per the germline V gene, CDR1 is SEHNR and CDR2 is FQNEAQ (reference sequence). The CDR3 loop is CASSPLSGVLTDTQYF. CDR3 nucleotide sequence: TGTGCCAGCAGCCCGCTATCGGGGGTATTAACAGATACGCAGTATTTT. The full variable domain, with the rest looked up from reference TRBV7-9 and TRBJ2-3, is DTGVSQNPRHKITKRGQNVTFRCDPISEHNRLYWYRQTLGQGPEFLTYFQNEAQLEKSRLLSDRFSAERPKGSFSTLEIQRTEQGDSAMYLCASSPLSGVLTDTQYFGPGTRLTVL.

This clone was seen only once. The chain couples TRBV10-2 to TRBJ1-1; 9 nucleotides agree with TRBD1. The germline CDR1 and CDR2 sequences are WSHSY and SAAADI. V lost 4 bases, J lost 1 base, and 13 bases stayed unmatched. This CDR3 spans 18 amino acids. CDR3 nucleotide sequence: TGCGCCAGCAGTGTTCTGCGAGTGACAGGGGGGAGGAACACTGAAGCTTTCTTT. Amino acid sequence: CASSVLRVTGGRNTEAFF.

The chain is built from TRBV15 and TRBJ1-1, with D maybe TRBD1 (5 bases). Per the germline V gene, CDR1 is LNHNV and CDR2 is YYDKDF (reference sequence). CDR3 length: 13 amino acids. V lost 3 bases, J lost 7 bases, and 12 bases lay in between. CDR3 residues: CATSSDSHYEAFF. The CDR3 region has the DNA TGTGCCACCAGCAGCGACAGCCACTATGAAGCTTTCTTT.

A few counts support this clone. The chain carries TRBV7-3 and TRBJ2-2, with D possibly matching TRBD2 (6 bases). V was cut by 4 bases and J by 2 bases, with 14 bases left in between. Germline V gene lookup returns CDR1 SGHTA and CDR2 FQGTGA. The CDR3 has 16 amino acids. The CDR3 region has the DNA TGTGCCAGCAGCTCCGGGGGTAGCGGAAACACCGGGGAGCTGTTTTTT. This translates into CASSSGGSGNTGELFF. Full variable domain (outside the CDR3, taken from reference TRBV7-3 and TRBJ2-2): GAGVSQTPSNKVTEKGKYVELRCDPISGHTALYWYRQSLGQGPEFLIYFQGTGAADDSGLPNDRFFAVRPEGSVSTLKIQRTERGDSAVYLCASSSGGSGNTGELFFGEGSRLTVL.

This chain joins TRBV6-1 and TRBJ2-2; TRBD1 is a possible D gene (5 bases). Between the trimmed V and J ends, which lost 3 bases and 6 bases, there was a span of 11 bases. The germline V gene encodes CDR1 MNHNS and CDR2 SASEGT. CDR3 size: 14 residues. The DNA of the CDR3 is TGTGCCAGCAGTGACAGGGCTTACGCCGGGGAGCTGTTTTTT. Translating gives CASSDRAYAGELFF.

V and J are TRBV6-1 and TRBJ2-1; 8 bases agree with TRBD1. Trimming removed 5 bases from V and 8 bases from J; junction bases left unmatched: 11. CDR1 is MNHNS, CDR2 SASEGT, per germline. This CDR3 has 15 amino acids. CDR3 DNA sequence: TGTGCCAGCAGTCACAACACGGACAGGGTATATGAGCAGTTCTTC. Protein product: CASSHNTDRVYEQFF.

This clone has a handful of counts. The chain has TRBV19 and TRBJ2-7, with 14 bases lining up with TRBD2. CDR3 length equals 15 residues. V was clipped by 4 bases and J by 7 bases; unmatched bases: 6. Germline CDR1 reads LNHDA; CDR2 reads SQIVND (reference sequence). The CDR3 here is CASSTPGLAGEEQYF. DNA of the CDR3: TGTGCCAGTAGTACGCCGGGACTAGCGGGGGAGGAGCAGTACTTC.

DNA for the CDR3: TGTGCCAGCAGCTCCCAGGCCCCCGGGACTAGAGGGCAGTACTTC. This sequence encodes CASSSQAPGTRGQYF. The chain employs TRBV11-2 and TRBJ2-7; TRBD2 agrees at 8 bases. Trimming took 4 bases from V and 9 from J; bases not matched to a gene: 14. Germline V CDR1 and CDR2: SGHAT, FQNNGV. This CDR3 is built from 15 residues.

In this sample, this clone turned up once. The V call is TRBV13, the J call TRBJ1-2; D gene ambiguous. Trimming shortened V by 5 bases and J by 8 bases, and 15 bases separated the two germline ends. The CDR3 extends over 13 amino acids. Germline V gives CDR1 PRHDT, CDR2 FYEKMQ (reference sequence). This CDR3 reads CASSPHRAGGYTF. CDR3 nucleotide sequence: TGTGCCAGCAGCCCGCACCGGGCGGGGGGCTACACCTTC. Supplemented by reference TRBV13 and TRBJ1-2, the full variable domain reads AAGVIQSPRHLIKEKRETATLKCYPIPRHDTVYWYQQGPGQDPQFLISFYEKMQSDKGSIPDRFSAQQFSDYHSELNMSSLELGDSALYFCASSPHRAGGYTFGSGTRLTVV.

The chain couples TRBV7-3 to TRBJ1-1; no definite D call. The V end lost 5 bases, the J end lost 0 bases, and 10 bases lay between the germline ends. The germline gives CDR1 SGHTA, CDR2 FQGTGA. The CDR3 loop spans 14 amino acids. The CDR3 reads CASSPGRMNTEAFF. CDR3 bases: TGTGCCAGCAGCCCGGGGAGGATGAACACTGAAGCTTTCTTT.

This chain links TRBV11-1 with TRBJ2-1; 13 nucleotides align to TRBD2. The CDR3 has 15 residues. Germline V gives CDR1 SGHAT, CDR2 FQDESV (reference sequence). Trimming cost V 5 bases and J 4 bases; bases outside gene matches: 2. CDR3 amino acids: CASSLTSGGYNEQFF. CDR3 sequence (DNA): TGTGCCAGCAGCCTGACTAGCGGGGGGTACAATGAGCAGTTCTTC.

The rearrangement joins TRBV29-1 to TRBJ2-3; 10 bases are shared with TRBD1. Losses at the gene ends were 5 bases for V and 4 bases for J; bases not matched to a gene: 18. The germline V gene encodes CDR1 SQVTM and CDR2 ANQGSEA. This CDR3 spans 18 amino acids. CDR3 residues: CSVLGFVHRQGASDTQYF. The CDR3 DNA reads TGCAGCGTTCTGGGCTTCGTTCATAGACAGGGGGCCTCAGATACGCAGTATTTT.

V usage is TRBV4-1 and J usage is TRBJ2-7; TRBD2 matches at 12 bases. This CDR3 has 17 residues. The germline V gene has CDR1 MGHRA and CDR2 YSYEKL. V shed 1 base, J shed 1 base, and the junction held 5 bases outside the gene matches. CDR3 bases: TGCGCCAGCAGCCAAGGACTAGCGGGGGCTGCATCCTACGAGCAGTACTTC. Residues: CASSQGLAGAASYEQYF.

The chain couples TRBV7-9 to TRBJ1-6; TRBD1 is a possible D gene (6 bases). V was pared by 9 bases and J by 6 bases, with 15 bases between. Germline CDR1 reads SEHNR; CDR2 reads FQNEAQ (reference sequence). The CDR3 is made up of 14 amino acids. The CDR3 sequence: CARQGGDPNSPLHF. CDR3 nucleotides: TGTGCCAGGCAAGGGGGGGACCCTAATTCACCCCTCCACTTT. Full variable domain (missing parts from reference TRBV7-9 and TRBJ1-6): DTGVSQNPRHKITKRGQNVTFRCDPISEHNRLYWYRQTLGQGPEFLTYFQNEAQLEKSRLLSDRFSAERPKGSFSTLEIQRTEQGDSAMYLCARQGGDPNSPLHFGNGTRLTVT.

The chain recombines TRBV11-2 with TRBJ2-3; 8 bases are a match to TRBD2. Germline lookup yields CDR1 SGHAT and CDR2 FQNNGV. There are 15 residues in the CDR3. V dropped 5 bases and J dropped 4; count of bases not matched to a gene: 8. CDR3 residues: CASSQLTGGSDTQYF. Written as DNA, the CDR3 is TGTGCCAGCAGCCAACTAACGGGAGGGTCAGATACGCAGTATTTT.

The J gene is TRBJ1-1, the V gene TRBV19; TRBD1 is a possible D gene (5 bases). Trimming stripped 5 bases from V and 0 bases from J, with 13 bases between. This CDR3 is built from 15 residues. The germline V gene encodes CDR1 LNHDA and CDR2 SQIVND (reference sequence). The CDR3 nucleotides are TGTGCCAGTAGTCCGACAGACACCATGAACACTGAAGCTTTCTTT. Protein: CASSPTDTMNTEAFF.